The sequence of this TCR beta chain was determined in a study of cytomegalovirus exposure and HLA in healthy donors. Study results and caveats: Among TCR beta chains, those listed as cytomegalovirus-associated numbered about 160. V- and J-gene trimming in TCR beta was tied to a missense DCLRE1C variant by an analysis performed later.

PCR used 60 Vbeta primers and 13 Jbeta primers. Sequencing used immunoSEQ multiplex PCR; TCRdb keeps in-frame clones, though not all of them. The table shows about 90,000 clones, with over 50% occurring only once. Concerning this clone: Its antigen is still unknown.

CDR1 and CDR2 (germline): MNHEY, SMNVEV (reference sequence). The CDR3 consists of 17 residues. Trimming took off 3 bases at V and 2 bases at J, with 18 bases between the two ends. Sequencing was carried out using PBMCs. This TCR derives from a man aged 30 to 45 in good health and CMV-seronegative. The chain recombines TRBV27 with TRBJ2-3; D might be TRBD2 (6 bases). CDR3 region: CASSFVGRRVDTDTQYF. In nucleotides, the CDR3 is TGTGCCAGCAGTTTTGTAGGGCGGAGGGTAGACACAGATACGCAGTATTTT.